This passage covers 30 T cell receptor beta chains from one sample sequenced in a study of regulatory T cells in long-lasting Graves disease. Relying on iRepertoire HTBI primers and Arm-PCR of CDR3 regions, the team built TCR beta libraries. TCRdb processed the multiplex PCR reads anew with MiXCR; each CDR3 protein has one entry. The sample holds around 360,000 distinct CDR3 sequences, 15% to 20% seen once. Time point: newly diagnosed GD, antithyroid drugs for less than 3 months. Scientists built the TCR library using RNA that was extracted from PBMCs. These data are also associated with another study on T cells in Graves' hyperthyroidism and ophthalmopathy.

Material: peripheral blood mononuclear cells (PBMCs), obtained at new diagnosis, from a patient treated with antithyroid drugs. These receptors were taken from a woman under 30 with Graves disease.

V and J are TRBV5-4 and TRBJ2-3; 9 nucleotides line up with TRBD2. CDR3 length: 15 amino acids. V gave up 3 bases and J gave up 6 bases; unmatched junction bases: 8. Germline V gene data show CDR1 as SGHNT and CDR2 as YYREEE (reference sequence). The CDR3 DNA reads TGTGCCAGCAGCTCACCGGGACTAGCCGTGGATACGCAGTATTTT. This encodes CASSSPGLAVDTQYF.

This clonotype came up many times. The rearrangement joins TRBV5-1 to TRBJ2-5; 7 nucleotides align to TRBD1. The CDR3 has 15 residues. The germline gives CDR1 SGHRS, CDR2 YFSETQ. V lost 0 bases and J lost 3; bases outside the gene matches: 5. The CDR3 protein is CASSLGSGQEETQYF. The CDR3 region has the DNA TGCGCCAGCAGCTTGGGGAGCGGACAGGAAGAGACCCAGTACTTC.

The V call is TRBV6-2 or TRBV6-3, the J call TRBJ2-5; D not certain. V gave up 3 bases and J gave up 0 bases, with 23 bases separating them. Germline lookup yields CDR1 MNHEY and CDR2 SVGEGT. The length of the CDR3 is 19 residues. CDR3 protein: CASSYPPPSLAEYQETQYF. CDR3 in DNA: TGTGCCAGCAGTTATCCACCCCCCTCTCTTGCAGAGTACCAAGAGACCCAGTACTTC.

The rearrangement links TRBV30 to TRBJ2-7, with D perhaps matching TRBD2 (5 bases). The germline V gene has CDR1 GTSNPN and CDR2 SVGIG (reference sequence). CDR3 length: 14 amino acids. Trimming took off 3 bases at V and 9 bases at J, with 21 bases between the two ends. The CDR3 is CAWSLPGMNVVQYF. The CDR3 DNA reads TGTGCCTGGAGCCTCCCCGGGATGAACGTCGTGCAGTACTTC.

A note on this clonotype: A much larger clone differs by one base, so this may be a read error. V gene TRBV5-1 combines with J gene TRBJ2-1; TRBD2 agrees at 9 bases. Losses at the gene ends were 7 bases for V and 10 bases for J; bases not matched to a gene: 12. The CDR3 runs 14 residues. The germline V gene has CDR1 SGHRS and CDR2 YFSETQ. CDR3 sequence reads: CASGSGRYSYEQFF. The CDR3 nucleotides read TGCGCCAGCGGGAGCGGGAGGTACTCCTACGAGCAGTTCTTC. Combining the CDR3 with reference TRBV5-1 and TRBJ2-1 gives the whole variable domain KAGVTQTPRYLIKTRGQQVTLSCSPISGHRSVSWYQQTPGQGLQFLFEYFSETQRNKGNFPGRFSGRQFSNSRSEMNVSTLELGDSALYLCASGSGRYSYEQFFGPGTRLTVL.

This chain joins TRBV7-9 and TRBJ2-7; D is unclear. Per the germline V gene, CDR1 is SEHNR and CDR2 is FQNEAQ (reference sequence). The CDR3 is 13 amino acids. V lost 5 bases, J lost 6 bases, and 14 bases lay in between. Here the CDR3 reads CASSRAPFIEQYF. In DNA form, the CDR3 reads TGTGCCAGCAGCAGGGCCCCTTTCATCGAGCAGTACTTC.

This clonotype was counted many times. V gene TRBV20-1 combines with J gene TRBJ2-5; D perhaps matches TRBD1 (7 bases). Per germline, CDR1 DFQATT and CDR2 SNEGSKA (reference sequence). The CDR3 length is 12 residues. In nucleotides, the CDR3 is TGCAGCGGAGGGACAGACCAAGAGACCCAGTACTTC. It translates to CSGGTDQETQYF.

The chain links TRBV25-1 to TRBJ2-1; 10 positions match TRBD2. V lost 5 bases to trimming and J lost 0 bases; unmatched junction nucleotides: 10. Per germline, CDR1 MGHDK and CDR2 SYGVNS. The CDR3 loop spans 18 amino acids. CDR3 in DNA: TGTGCCAGCAGTCCGTCTAGCGGGAGTCGGGGCTCCTACAATGAGCAGTTCTTC. As protein: CASSPSSGSRGSYNEQFF.

This rearrangement joins TRBV10-3 to TRBJ2-5; D is perhaps TRBD1 (5 bases). CDR3 length equals 14 residues. Trimming pared 6 bases from V and 2 bases from J, leaving 13 bases between. In germline, CDR1 is ENHRY, CDR2 SYGVKD. CDR3 residues: CAIRGQPDQETQYF. The DNA of the CDR3 is TGTGCCATCAGAGGACAACCAGATCAAGAGACCCAGTACTTC.

This clonotype was recorded a few times. The V call is TRBV6-5, the J call TRBJ2-7, with unresolved D. Germline assignment: CDR1 MNHEY and CDR2 SVGAGI. The V gene lost 6 bases and the J gene lost 0 bases, with 12 bases spanning the gap. This CDR3 region has 14 residues. In DNA form, the CDR3 reads TGTGCCAGCAGCCACTCGGCCGTCTCCTACGAGCAGTACTTC. Its protein is CASSHSAVSYEQYF.

The V gene is TRBV10-3, the J gene TRBJ1-4, with D uncertain. There are 16 residues in the CDR3. V was trimmed by 2 bases and J by 8 bases, leaving 18 bases between them. Germline V gene lookup returns CDR1 ENHRY and CDR2 SYGVKD. The CDR3 here is CAISEPPGLGKEKLFF. The DNA of the CDR3 is TGTGCCATCAGTGAGCCTCCGGGCCTGGGGAAGGAAAAACTGTTTTTT.

About this clonotype itself: The junction differs from germline at one of its ends, possibly a read error. The J gene is TRBJ2-1, the V gene TRBV7-9, with a tentative D call TRBD2 (6 bases). The CDR3 spans 12 residues. Germline values: CDR1 SEHNR, CDR2 FQNEAQ (reference sequence). CDR3 DNA: TGTGCCGGCAGCCTAAGTCGGGGGGAGCAGTTCTTC. Its translation: CAGSLSRGEQFF.

Many counts were recorded for this clonotype. The chain joins TRBV5-6 to TRBJ1-1; TRBD1 matches at 7 bases. The CDR3 runs to 21 residues. The germline CDR1 and CDR2 sequences are SGHDT and YYEEEE. V was pared by 3 bases and J by 1 base, with 24 bases of the junction left unmatched. CDR3 DNA sequence: TGTGCCAGCAGCTCGCTATGGGACAGACACCGGTGGCTTTCCCCGAACACTGAAGCTTTCTTT. The encoded protein is CASSSLWDRHRWLSPNTEAFF.

This clonotype was seen repeatedly, ten times or more. This chain joins TRBV2 and TRBJ1-6; TRBD1 matches at 7 bases. Germline V CDR1 and CDR2: SNHLY, FYNNEI. After removal of 4 bases from V and 7 bases from J, the junction contained 13 bases not matched to a gene. CDR3 length: 17 residues. The CDR3: CASSGPFWAGGNSPLHF. CDR3 coding DNA: TGTGCCAGCAGTGGTCCCTTTTGGGCAGGGGGAAATTCACCCCTCCACTTT. The full variable domain, its missing parts supplied by reference TRBV2 and TRBJ1-6, is EPEVTQTPSHQVTQMGQEVILRCVPISNHLYFYWYRQILGQKVEFLVSFYNNEISEKSEIFDDQFSVERPDGSNFTLKIRSTKLEDSAMYFCASSGPFWAGGNSPLHFGNGTRLTVT.

The V gene is TRBV2, the J gene TRBJ1-2, with 9 bases fitting TRBD1. CDR1 is SNHLY and CDR2 is FYNNEI in the germline V gene. V trimming: 5 bases; J trimming: 2 bases; junction bases outside the gene matches: 9. There are 16 residues in the CDR3. The CDR3 region has the DNA TGTGCCAGCAGTTTGTCCGGGACAGGGCTCAACTATGGCTACACCTTC. It codes for CASSLSGTGLNYGYTF.

This clonotype was observed a few times. The chain is built from TRBV9 and TRBJ2-3; no definite D call. Trimming shortened V by 0 bases and J by 2 bases, and 13 bases separated the two germline ends. Germline CDR1 reads SGDLS; CDR2 reads YYNGEE. The CDR3 consists of 16 residues. CDR3 amino acids: CASSVEASSYTDTQYF. The CDR3 DNA sequence: TGTGCCAGCAGCGTAGAGGCTAGTAGTTACACAGATACGCAGTATTTT.

The rearrangement links TRBV5-1 to TRBJ1-3, with 9 bases fitting TRBD1. CDR1 is SGHRS and CDR2 is YFSETQ in the germline V gene. Trimming at V came to 3 bases and at J to 2 bases, leaving 6 bases not matched to a gene. This CDR3 has 16 amino acids. CDR3 sequence reads: CASSWGQGGAGNTIYF. The CDR3, as DNA: TGCGCCAGCAGCTGGGGACAGGGAGGTGCTGGAAACACCATATATTTT.

The chain carries TRBV15 and TRBJ2-2; D assignment may be TRBD1 or TRBD2 (5 bases each). CDR3 size: 12 residues. The germline gives CDR1 LNHNV, CDR2 YYDKDF (reference sequence). Deletions cut 5 bases from V and 5 bases from J, with 6 bases between. For the CDR3, the DNA is TGTGCCACCAGCGGGGGAACCGGGGAGCTGTTTTTT. This encodes CATSGGTGELFF.

This sequence joins TRBV7-9 and TRBJ2-1; the match to TRBD2 covers 10 bases. The CDR3 length is 20 residues. The V segment lost 6 bases and the J segment 0 bases; nucleotides outside the gene matches: 17. Germline V lookup: CDR1 SEHNR, CDR2 FQNEAQ (reference sequence). CDR3 residues: CASRELAGDLFHSSYNEQFF. CDR3 in DNA: TGTGCCAGCAGGGAGCTAGCGGGGGACCTCTTCCACTCCTCCTACAATGAGCAGTTCTTC.

This clonotype showed up many times. The V gene is TRBV11-3, the J gene TRBJ2-7; 8 nucleotides align to TRBD2. In germline, CDR1 is SGHNT, CDR2 YENEEA. The length of the CDR3 is 17 residues. Trimming cost V 6 bases and J 1 base; bases outside gene matches: 14. In nucleotides, the CDR3 is TGTGCCAGCAGGACCTGGGGCGGGAGGCCTCCTTCCTACGAGCAGTACTTC. This encodes CASRTWGGRPPSYEQYF.

Many counts were recorded for this clonotype. This chain joins TRBV24-1 and TRBJ2-3, with D possibly TRBD1 on 6 matching bases. The length of the CDR3 is 16 residues. The germline V gene encodes CDR1 KGHDR and CDR2 SFDVKD. Trimming removed 5 bases from V and 2 bases from J, with 16 bases in between. The CDR3 DNA reads as TGTGCCACCAGTGGGGCCCGGGACATAGACACAGATACGCAGTATTTT. It encodes CATSGARDIDTDTQYF.

The chain has TRBV11-2 and TRBJ2-7; 10 nucleotides line up with TRBD2. Germline V lookup: CDR1 SGHAT, CDR2 FQNNGV. CDR3 size: 16 residues. The V and J ends lost 3 bases and 3 bases, in that order; junction bases with no gene match: 8. CDR3 amino acids: CASSFGLAGAFYEQYF. The CDR3 nucleotides are TGTGCCAGCAGCTTTGGCCTAGCGGGAGCTTTCTACGAGCAGTACTTC.

This clonotype has a count of ten or more. The chain recombines TRBV20-1 with TRBJ2-1, with a tentative D call TRBD2 (5 bases). Germline values: CDR1 DFQATT, CDR2 SNEGSKA (reference sequence). Between the trimmed V and J ends, which lost 4 bases and 12 bases, there was a span of 16 bases. The CDR3 is 12 amino acids. CDR3 sequence (DNA): TGCAGTGCTACGGCCGAGGGCGATGCGCAGTTCTTC. Its protein is CSATAEGDAQFF.

The J gene is TRBJ2-3, the V gene TRBV15, with D possibly TRBD2 on 6 matching bases. The CDR3 totals 16 residues. Germline V gives CDR1 LNHNV, CDR2 YYDKDF (reference sequence). V gave up 4 bases and J gave up 0 bases, with 14 bases separating them. DNA for the CDR3: TGTGCCACCAGCACCCGGCGGGATACTAGCACAGATACGCAGTATTTT. Its protein is CATSTRRDTSTDTQYF.

This clonotype was seen only a few times. The chain uses TRBV7-3 and TRBJ2-7; 11 bases line up with TRBD2. V lost 4 bases, J lost 3 bases, and 14 bases stayed unmatched. Germline loops: CDR1 SGHTA, CDR2 FQGTGA. The CDR3 is made up of 18 amino acids. CDR3 amino acids: CASSYFTSGGFLCYEQYF. CDR3 DNA sequence: TGTGCCAGCAGCTACTTTACTAGCGGGGGTTTCTTGTGCTACGAGCAGTACTTC. Full variable domain (missing parts from reference TRBV7-3 and TRBJ2-7): GAGVSQTPSNKVTEKGKYVELRCDPISGHTALYWYRQSLGQGPEFLIYFQGTGAADDSGLPNDRFFAVRPEGSVSTLKIQRTERGDSAVYLCASSYFTSGGFLCYEQYFGPGTRLTVT.

The sample holds many counts of this clonotype. The chain recombines TRBV6-5 with TRBJ2-1; D is perhaps TRBD1 (5 bases). The length of the CDR3 is 13 residues. Deletions cut 0 bases from V and 5 bases from J, with 5 bases between. In germline, CDR1 is MNHEY, CDR2 SVGAGI. Here the CDR3 reads CASSYSRDNEQFF. The CDR3 nucleotides read TGTGCCAGCAGTTACTCCAGGGACAATGAGCAGTTCTTC.

This clonotype was detected a few times. CDR3 nucleotides: TGTGCCAGCAGCAGCGGGACAGGGCTGCGTTCCACCGGGGAGCTGTTTTTT. It translates to CASSSGTGLRSTGELFF. J is TRBJ2-2 and V is TRBV9; TRBD1 aligns across 9 bases. The junction had 11 bases not matched to a gene; V was cut back by 4 bases and J by 4 bases. CDR3 length: 17 amino acids. Germline V lookup: CDR1 SGDLS, CDR2 YYNGEE.

This clonotype appeared many times. The J gene is TRBJ1-5, the V gene TRBV5-1, with TRBD1 matching over 8 bases. The CDR3 has 13 amino acids. CDR1 is SGHRS and CDR2 is YFSETQ in the germline V gene. Unmatched junction bases numbered 5, after V lost 4 bases and J lost 8 bases. Written as DNA, the CDR3 is TGCGCCAGCAGCCGGACAGGGAAGGAGCCCCAGCATTTT. Translated, it gives CASSRTGKEPQHF.

As for this clonotype: A read error may be the cause here, since a much bigger clone is one base away. The chain links TRBV5-1 to TRBJ2-1; D may be TRBD1 or TRBD2 (5 bases each). V was shortened by 1 base and J by 10 bases, with 9 bases between the two germline ends. Germline CDR1 SGHRS, CDR2 YFSETQ. This CDR3 is built from 12 residues. In DNA form, the CDR3 reads TGCGCCAGCAGCTTGAGAGGGACCGAGCAGTTCTTC. Its translation: CASSLRGTEQFF.

This clonotype was observed many times. The rearrangement links TRBV7-9 to TRBJ2-3, with D possibly matching TRBD2 (6 bases). Germline-derived CDR1 and CDR2 are SEHNR and FQNEAQ (reference sequence). V dropped 6 bases and J dropped 3 bases, with 10 bases sitting between them. CDR3 length: 13 amino acids. Here the CDR3 DNA reads TGTGCCAGCAGGTTCGGGGGAACAGATACGCAGTATTTT. Amino acid sequence: CASRFGGTDTQYF.